This T cell receptor (beta chain) was recorded in a study of T cells expressing NK-cell markers. From the 5' RACE reads, TCRdb lists one entry per CDR3 protein and no DNA. Its table records a few hundred thousand distinct CDR3 sequences. Comment on this clonotype: What it binds is not known.

Study-level findings and limits: These clonotypes also led the CD3+CD56-NKG2C+ fraction in a handful of donors.

The CDR3 runs to 12 residues. In germline, CDR1 is SQVTM, CDR2 ANQGSEA. Sequencing was done on a sample of blood T cells: a sorted CD56 or NKG2C T cell subset, CD4+ or CD8+ T cells, or bulk PBMC T cells (not recorded which). The chain joins TRBV29-1 to TRBJ2-3. The sequence was obtained from a man aged 18-70 years in good health. CDR3 loop: CSVERLWGTQYF.